This TCR beta chain comes out of a study of cytomegalovirus exposure and HLA in healthy donors. Study in general: Out of approximately 170 million T cells, an earlier analysis found some 120 million unique TCR beta sequences in total. Findings and limits, study-wide: Later findings reportedly placed an Asian-associated ancestry cluster below the approximately 650-donor mean for N-insertions. Later analysis demonstrated an association between a missense DCLRE1C variant and TCR beta V- and J-gene trimming.

CDR1 MNHEY and CDR2 SMNVEV come from the germline V gene (reference sequence). Trimming took 7 bases from V and 5 from J, leaving 18 bases between them. This CDR3 has 14 residues. The study ran its PCR with 60 Vbeta and 13 Jbeta primers. Assay: immunoSEQ multiplex PCR; the TCRdb copy retains only in-frame clones and omits some. The sample features more than 200,000 clones, with about 1% in its top ten. Concerning this clone itself: The target antigen is unknown.

This sequence joins TRBV27 and TRBJ2-7; maybe TRBD1 (6 bases). The sequence came from a woman between 25 and 40 years old in good health and CMV-seropositive. The sequenced material came from PBMCs. CDR3 coding DNA: TGTGCCAGCAAGCAAGACAGGTACGTCAACGAGCAGTACTTC. Its translation: CASKQDRYVNEQYF.